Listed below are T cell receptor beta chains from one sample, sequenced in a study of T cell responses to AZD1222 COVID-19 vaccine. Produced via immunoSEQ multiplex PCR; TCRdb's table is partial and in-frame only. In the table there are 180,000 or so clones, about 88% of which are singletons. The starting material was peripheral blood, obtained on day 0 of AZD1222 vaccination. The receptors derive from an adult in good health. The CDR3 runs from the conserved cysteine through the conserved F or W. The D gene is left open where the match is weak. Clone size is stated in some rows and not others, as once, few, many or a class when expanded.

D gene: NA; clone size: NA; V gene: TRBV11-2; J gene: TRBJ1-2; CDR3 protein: CASSLVSANYGYTF; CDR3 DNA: TGTGCCAGCAGCTTAGTTTCGGCTAACTATGGCTACACCTTC
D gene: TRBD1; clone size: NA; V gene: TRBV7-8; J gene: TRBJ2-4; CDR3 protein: CASSLTGIAKNIQYF; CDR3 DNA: TGTGCCAGCAGCTTGACAGGGATAGCCAAAAACATTCAGTACTTC
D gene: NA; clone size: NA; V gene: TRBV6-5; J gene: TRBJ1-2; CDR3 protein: CASSRNNYGYTF; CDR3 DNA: TGTGCCAGCAGCAGAAATAACTATGGCTACACCTTC
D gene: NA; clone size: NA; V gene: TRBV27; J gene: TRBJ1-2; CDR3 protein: CASRTSGVVNYGYTF; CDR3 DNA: TGTGCCAGCAGGACCTCAGGGGTCGTGAACTATGGCTACACCTTC
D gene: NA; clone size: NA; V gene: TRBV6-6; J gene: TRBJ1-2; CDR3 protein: CASSSGRYGYTF; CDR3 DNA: TGTGCCAGCAGTTCGGGCCGCTATGGCTACACCTTC
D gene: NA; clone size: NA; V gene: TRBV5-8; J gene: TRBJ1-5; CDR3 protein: CASSLAGFFQPQHF; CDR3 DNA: TGTGCCAGCAGCTTGGCCGGTTTCTTTCAGCCCCAGCATTTT
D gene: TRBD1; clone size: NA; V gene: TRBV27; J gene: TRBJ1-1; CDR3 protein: CASSLGWGQGMNTEAFF; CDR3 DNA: TGTGCCAGCAGTTTAGGGTGGGGACAGGGTATGAACACTGAAGCTTTCTTT
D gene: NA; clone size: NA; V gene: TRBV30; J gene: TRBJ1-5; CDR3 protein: CAWSDDYRDSNQPQHF; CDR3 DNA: TGTGCCTGGAGTGACGATTACAGGGACTCAAATCAGCCCCAGCATTTT
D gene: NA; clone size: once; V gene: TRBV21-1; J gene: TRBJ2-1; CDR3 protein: CASRGFRGSRAEQFF; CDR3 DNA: TGTGCCAGCAGAGGATTCAGGGGATCGAGGGCTGAGCAGTTCTTC
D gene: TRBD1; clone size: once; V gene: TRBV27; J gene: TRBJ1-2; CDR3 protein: CASSLLSKGASGGYTF; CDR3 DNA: TGTGCCAGCAGTTTACTCTCGAAGGGGGCCTCGGGTGGCTACACCTTC
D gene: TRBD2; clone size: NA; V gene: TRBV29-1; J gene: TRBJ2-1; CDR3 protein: CSARTSGITSGEQFF; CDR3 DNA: TGCAGCGCCAGGACTAGCGGGATCACTTCGGGTGAGCAGTTCTTC
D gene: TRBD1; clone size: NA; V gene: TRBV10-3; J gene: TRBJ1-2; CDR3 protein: CAISESWVRGPNYGYTF; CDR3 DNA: TGTGCCATCAGTGAGAGCTGGGTGAGGGGGCCCAACTATGGCTACACCTTC
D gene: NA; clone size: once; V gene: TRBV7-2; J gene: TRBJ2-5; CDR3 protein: CASSLGGRETQYF; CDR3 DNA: TGTGCCAGCAGCTTAGGGGGGCGGGAGACCCAGTACTTC
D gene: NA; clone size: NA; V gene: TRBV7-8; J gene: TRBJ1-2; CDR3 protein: CASSLDTGGTSGYTF; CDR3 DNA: TGTGCCAGCAGCCTAGACACCGGGGGTACGAGTGGCTACACCTTC
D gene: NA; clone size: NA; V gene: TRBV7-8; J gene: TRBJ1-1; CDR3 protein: CASRRQTEAFF; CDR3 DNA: TGTGCCAGCAGGCGTCAGACTGAAGCTTTCTTT
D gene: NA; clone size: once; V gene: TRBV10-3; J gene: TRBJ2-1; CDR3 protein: CAISELIGISYSYNEQFF; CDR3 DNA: TGTGCCATCAGTGAGCTCATAGGGATTTCGTATTCCTACAATGAGCAGTTCTTC
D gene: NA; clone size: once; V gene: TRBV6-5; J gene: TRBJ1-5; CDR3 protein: CASSSKRGGGQPQHF; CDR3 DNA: TGTGCCAGCAGTTCGAAAAGGGGTGGCGGTCAGCCCCAGCATTTT
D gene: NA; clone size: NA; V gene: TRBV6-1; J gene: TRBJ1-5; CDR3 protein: CASSEGEGREIQPQHF; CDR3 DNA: TGTGCCAGCAGTGAGGGGGAAGGGAGAGAGATTCAGCCCCAGCATTTT
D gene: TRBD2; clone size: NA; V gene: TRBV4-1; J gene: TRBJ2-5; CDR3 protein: CASSQLGLAGGGETQYF; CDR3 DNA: TGCGCCAGCAGCCAACTAGGACTAGCGGGGGGAGGGGAGACCCAGTACTTC
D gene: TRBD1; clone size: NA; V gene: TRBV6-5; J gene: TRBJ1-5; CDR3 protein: CASSHRTGEGQPQHF; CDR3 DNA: TGTGCCAGCAGTCATCGGACAGGGGAGGGTCAGCCCCAGCATTTT
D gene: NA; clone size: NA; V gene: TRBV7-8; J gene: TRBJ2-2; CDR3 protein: CASSLEGVSGELFF; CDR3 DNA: TGTGCCAGCAGCTTAGAAGGGGTGTCCGGGGAGCTGTTTTTT
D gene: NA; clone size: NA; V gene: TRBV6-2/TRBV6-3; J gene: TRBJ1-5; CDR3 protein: CASSYSQGIGQPQHF; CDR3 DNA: TGTGCCAGCAGTTACTCACAGGGAATTGGTCAGCCCCAGCATTTT
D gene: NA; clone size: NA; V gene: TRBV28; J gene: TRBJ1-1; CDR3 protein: CASILPGSNTEAFF; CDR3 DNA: TGTGCCAGCATCCTCCCGGGATCGAACACTGAAGCTTTCTTT
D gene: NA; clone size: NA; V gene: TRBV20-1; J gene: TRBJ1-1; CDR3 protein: CSARGNEAFF; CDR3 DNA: TGCAGTGCTAGGGGAAATGAAGCTTTCTTT
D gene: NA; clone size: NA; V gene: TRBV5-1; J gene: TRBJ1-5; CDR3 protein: CASSLAGGTEPQHF; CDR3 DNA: TGCGCCAGCAGCTTGGCCGGGGGGACGGAGCCCCAGCATTTT
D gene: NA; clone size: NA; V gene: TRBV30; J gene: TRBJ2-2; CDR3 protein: CAWMGQFTGELFF; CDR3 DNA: TGTGCCTGGATGGGGCAGTTCACCGGGGAGCTGTTTTTT
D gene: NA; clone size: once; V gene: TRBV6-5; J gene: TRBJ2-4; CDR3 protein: CASSRGKAKNIQYF; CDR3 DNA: TGTGCCAGCAGTCGAGGCAAAGCCAAAAACATTCAGTACTTC
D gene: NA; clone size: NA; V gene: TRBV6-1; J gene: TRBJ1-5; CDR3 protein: CASLREGDQPQHF; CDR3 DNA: TGTGCCAGCCTAAGGGAGGGCGATCAGCCCCAGCATTTT
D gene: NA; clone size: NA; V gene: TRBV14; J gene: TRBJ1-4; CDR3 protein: CASSQRTENEKLFF; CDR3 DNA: TGTGCCAGCAGCCAGAGGACAGAAAATGAAAAACTGTTTTTT
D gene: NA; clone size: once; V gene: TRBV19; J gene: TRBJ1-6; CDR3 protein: CASSLSGTPLNNSPLHF; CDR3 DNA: TGTGCCAGTAGTCTATCCGGGACACCCCTGAATAATTCACCCCTCCACTTT
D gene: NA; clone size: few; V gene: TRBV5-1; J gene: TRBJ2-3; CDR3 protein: CASSPRQAAGTDTQYF; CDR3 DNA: TGCGCCAGCAGCCCGAGACAGGCTGCGGGCACAGATACGCAGTATTTT
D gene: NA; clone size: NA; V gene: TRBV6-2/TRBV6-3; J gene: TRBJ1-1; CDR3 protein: CASSYPRTQFTEAFF; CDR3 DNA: TGTGCCAGCAGTTACCCCCGAACCCAATTCACTGAAGCTTTCTTT
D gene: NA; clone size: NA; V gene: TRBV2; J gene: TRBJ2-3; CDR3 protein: CASSEAINTGSHGFSSTDTQYF; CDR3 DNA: TGTGCCAGCAGTGAAGCGATCAACACCGGGTCCCACGGCTTCTCTTCCACAGATACGCAGTATTTT
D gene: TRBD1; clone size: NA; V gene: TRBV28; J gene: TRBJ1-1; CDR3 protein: CASSLPLTGGTEAFF; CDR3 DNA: TGTGCCAGCAGTTTACCCCTTACAGGGGGGACTGAAGCTTTCTTT
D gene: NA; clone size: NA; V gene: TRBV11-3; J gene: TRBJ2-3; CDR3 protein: CASSLDGFGSTDQIADTQYF; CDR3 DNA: TGTGCCAGCAGCTTAGACGGTTTCGGGAGTACCGACCAAATTGCAGATACGCAGTATTTT
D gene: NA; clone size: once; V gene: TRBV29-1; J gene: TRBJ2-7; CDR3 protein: CSAKAPSSYEQYF; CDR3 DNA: TGCAGCGCCAAGGCCCCGAGCTCCTACGAGCAGTACTTC
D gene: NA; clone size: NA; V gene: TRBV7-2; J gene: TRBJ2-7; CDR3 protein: CASSLAPKGNYEQYF; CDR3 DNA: TGTGCCAGCAGCTTAGCCCCTAAGGGGAACTACGAGCAGTACTTC